The 18 T cell receptor beta chains below were found in one sample sequenced in a study of T cells in Graves' hyperthyroidism and ophthalmopathy. Amplification of TCR beta CDR3 regions used RNA as the template. When the TCR CDR3 underwent first-round RT-PCR, the HTBI primer set was used. A single record per CDR3 protein comes from TCRdb applying MiXCR to the multiplex PCR reads. The sample yields about 740,000 distinct CDR3 sequences, around 13% seen once. Material: blood. The receptor source for this set is a young woman with Graves' hyperthyroidism.

This clonotype was seen repeatedly, ten times or more. The chain is built from TRBV15 and TRBJ1-4; weak D call: TRBD1 (5 bases). Trimming took off 1 base at V and 0 bases at J, with 9 bases between the two ends. The germline CDR1 and CDR2 sequences are LNHNV and YYDKDF (reference sequence). There are 16 residues in the CDR3. CDR3: CATSRGQLATNEKLFF. CDR3 nucleotide sequence: TGTGCCACCAGCAGAGGACAGCTTGCAACTAATGAAAAACTGTTTTTT.

This clonotype was observed many times. This chain connects TRBV12-3 or TRBV12-4 to TRBJ1-6, with TRBD1 as a possible D gene (6 bases). The CDR3 loop spans 17 amino acids. Trimming took off 6 bases at V and 1 base at J, with 16 bases between the two ends. CDR3 sequence reads: CASRSTGSRSYNSPLHF. CDR3 bases: TGTGCCAGCAGGAGTACAGGGAGCAGGTCCTATAATTCACCCCTCCACTTT.

The chain couples TRBV7-2 to TRBJ1-5; unclear D gene. The V gene's germline CDR1 is SGHTA and CDR2 FQGNSA. V was shortened by 0 bases and J by 6 bases, with 12 bases between the two germline ends. The CDR3 extends over 15 amino acids. The CDR3 region has the DNA TGTGCCAGCAGCTTAGCGTACGACGCAGGTCAGCCCCAGCATTTT. Its protein product is CASSLAYDAGQPQHF.

In its sample, this clonotype was seen once. The chain employs TRBV7-9 and TRBJ1-1; D gene unclear. CDR3 size: 17 residues. Trimming removed 1 base at V and 1 base at J, with 16 bases between. The germline gives CDR1 SEHNR, CDR2 FQNEAQ (reference sequence). The CDR3 DNA reads TGTGCCAGCAGCTTAGTAGGATGGCTACAGACGAACACTGAAGCTTTCTTT. Translating gives CASSLVGWLQTNTEAFF.

The rearrangement uses TRBV7-9 and TRBJ2-7; 9 bases are a match to TRBD2. Germline CDR1 SEHNR, CDR2 FQNEAQ (reference sequence). The V and J ends lost 4 bases and 1 base, in that order; junction bases with no gene match: 11. CDR3 length: 17 amino acids. In nucleotides, the CDR3 is TGTGCCAGCAGCTGGACGGCCCTTAGCGGGGGATCCTACGAGCAGTACTTC. This gives the protein CASSWTALSGGSYEQYF.

This clonotype was seen just once. It may be a read error: a sequence one base away is much more abundant. The chain joins TRBV7-2 to TRBJ2-1; 15 bases are shared with TRBD2. This CDR3 has 17 residues. CDR1 and CDR2 (germline): SGHTA, FQGNSA. The CDR3 DNA follows: TGTGCCAGCAGCGGGGGACTAGCGGGAGGTTTCTACAATGAGCAGCTCTTC. This gives the protein CASSGGLAGGFYNEQLF.

This clonotype was recorded many times. The chain carries TRBV5-1 and TRBJ1-1; D gene uncertain. In germline, CDR1 is SGHRS, CDR2 YFSETQ. This CDR3 region has 13 residues. V was trimmed by 0 bases and J by 3 bases, leaving 6 bases between them. The CDR3 protein is CASSLDGDTEAFF. CDR3 nucleotide sequence: TGCGCCAGCAGCTTGGACGGGGACACTGAAGCTTTCTTT.

This clonotype appeared a few times. The chain is built from TRBV6-5 and TRBJ1-5; no firm D call. The CDR3 runs to 15 residues. V was clipped by 0 bases and J by 4 bases, with 10 bases between them. CDR1 and CDR2 (germline): MNHEY, SVGAGI. CDR3 residues: CASSYSIWGNQPQHF. As DNA, the CDR3 is TGTGCCAGCAGTTACTCGATCTGGGGAAATCAGCCCCAGCATTTT.

This clonotype was recorded a few times. The CDR3 coding sequence is TGTGCCAGCAGTACCAGGGCTCCAACTAATGAAAAACTGTTTTTT. It is translated as CASSTRAPTNEKLFF. The rearrangement uses TRBV6-5 and TRBJ1-4; tentative D call: TRBD1 (5 bases). Germline V gene sequence: CDR1 MNHEY, CDR2 SVGAGI. The CDR3 has 15 residues. V gave up 5 bases and J gave up 0 bases, with 10 bases separating them.

This clonotype occurred many times. Here the CDR3 DNA reads TGTGCCAGCAGCCAAACGCGCGAGCAGTACTTC. This sequence encodes CASSQTREQYF. The J gene is TRBJ2-7, the V gene TRBV6-2 or TRBV6-3; D is unclear. Trimming took 6 bases from V and 6 from J, leaving 9 bases between them. This CDR3 has 11 residues. CDR1 and CDR2 from the germline V gene are MNHEY and SVGEGT.

This clonotype was seen more than once but under ten times. The gene calls are TRBV28 and TRBJ1-1; D possibly corresponds to TRBD1 (5 bases). V shed 6 bases and J shed 7 bases, with 12 bases lying between them. CDR1 MDHEN and CDR2 SYDVKM come from the germline V gene. This CDR3 contains 12 residues. In DNA, the CDR3 is TGTGCCAGCAGGGACGGGGGACTTGAAGCTTTCTTT. As protein: CASRDGGLEAFF.

This clonotype appeared a few times. The chain carries TRBV20-1 and TRBJ1-5; TRBD1 matches 10 bases. CDR3 length equals 17 residues. V shed 5 bases, J shed 0 bases, and the junction held 10 bases outside the gene matches. Germline V gene data show CDR1 as DFQATT and CDR2 as SNEGSKA (reference sequence). The CDR3 loop reads CSAGTGTGAYSNQPQHF. DNA for the CDR3: TGCAGTGCTGGAACCGGGACAGGGGCTTATAGCAATCAGCCCCAGCATTTT.

The CDR3 protein is CASSIDSGSSYEQYF. Here the CDR3 DNA reads TGTGCCAGTAGTATTGATAGCGGTAGCTCCTACGAGCAGTACTTC. The V and J genes are TRBV19 and TRBJ2-7, with D possibly TRBD2 on 6 matching bases. CDR1 and CDR2 from the germline V gene are LNHDA and SQIVND (reference sequence). Trimming removed 3 bases at V and 0 bases at J, with 12 bases between. This CDR3 has 15 amino acids.

This clonotype was observed a handful of times. J is TRBJ2-1 and V is TRBV7-8; D is undetermined. The length of the CDR3 is 13 residues. Trimming removed 2 bases at V and 7 bases at J, with 9 bases between. In germline, CDR1 is SGHVS, CDR2 FQNEAQ. CDR3 nucleotide sequence: TGTGCCAGCAGCTTATGGGGTACGAATGAGCAGTTCTTC. This translates into CASSLWGTNEQFF.

This clonotype was observed a few times. The chain employs TRBV7-2 and TRBJ1-3; D call uncertain. The CDR3 has 14 residues. The germline V gene has CDR1 SGHTA and CDR2 FQGNSA. Trimming pared 2 bases from V and 0 bases from J, leaving 5 bases between. The CDR3 is CASSLIPSGNTIYF. Written as DNA, the CDR3 is TGTGCCAGCAGCTTAATCCCCTCTGGAAACACCATATATTTT.

The CDR3 nucleotides read TGTGCCAGCAGGAGGGCAGACTCTAGCACAGATACGCAGTATTTT. It codes for CASRRADSSTDTQYF. V usage is TRBV9 and J usage is TRBJ2-3; possibly TRBD2 for D (5 bases). Germline V gene lookup returns CDR1 SGDLS and CDR2 YYNGEE. CDR3 length equals 15 residues. The ends were cut back, 5 bases at V and 0 bases at J, with 13 bases in the middle.

The chain employs TRBV13 and TRBJ2-1; 9 nucleotides match TRBD2. The CDR3 contains 16 residues. Germline CDR1 reads PRHDT; CDR2 reads FYEKMQ (reference sequence). Losses at the gene ends were 1 base for V and 2 bases for J; bases not matched to a gene: 3. The chain's CDR3 is CASSLALAGTYNEQFF. CDR3 in DNA: TGTGCCAGCAGCTTAGCCCTAGCGGGAACCTACAATGAGCAGTTCTTC.

In its sample, this clonotype was seen a few times. The genes are TRBV20-1 and TRBJ1-4, with 8 bases lining up with TRBD1. Germline V gene lookup returns CDR1 DFQATT and CDR2 SNEGSKA (reference sequence). The CDR3 contains 16 residues. The junction had 6 bases not matched to a gene; V was cut back by 3 bases and J by 0 bases. CDR3 nucleotide sequence: TGCAGTGCTAGCCAGGGGGCGGTTGCAACTAATGAAAAACTGTTTTTT. As protein: CSASQGAVATNEKLFF.